These 22 T cell receptor beta chains share one sample of origin, sequenced in a study of blood T cell repertoires in COVID-19. Measured with immunoSEQ multiplex PCR; TCRdb has only the in-frame clones, and not every one. In the table there are about 270,000 clones, 80% to 90% of which are singletons. Sequences were obtained from peripheral blood. All receptors come from a woman aged 25-40 years with COVID-19, enrolled during active disease.

This clone was observed a single time. This sequence joins TRBV19 and TRBJ1-2; TRBD1 matches 9 bases. Germline trimming cut 7 bases from V and 7 bases from J; bases unmatched to any gene: 22. Germline lookup yields CDR1 LNHDA and CDR2 SQIVND (reference sequence). The CDR3 consists of 18 residues. The CDR3 protein is CASNHQNCDRDRVGGYTF. CDR3 DNA sequence: TGTGCCAGTAACCACCAGAACTGTGACCGGGACAGGGTTGGTGGCTACACCTTC.

V and J are TRBV4-1 and TRBJ2-1; possibly TRBD2 for D (5 bases). This CDR3 has 18 amino acids. Trimming cost V 0 bases and J 9 bases, with 24 bases left between them. CDR1 and CDR2 (germline): MGHRA, YSYEKL. The CDR3 sequence is CASSQEGSRRDWVSEQFF. The CDR3 DNA reads TGCGCCAGCAGCCAAGAGGGTAGCCGTCGGGATTGGGTCTCTGAGCAGTTCTTC.

The V call is TRBV12-3 or TRBV12-4, the J call TRBJ2-3; D gene unclear. The CDR3 sequence is 12 residues long. The V end lost 5 bases, the J end lost 4 bases, and 7 bases lay between the germline ends. CDR3 loop: CASSLNSDTQYF. The CDR3 DNA follows: TGTGCCAGCAGTCTCAACTCAGATACGCAGTATTTT.

The chain employs TRBV9 and TRBJ1-1; tentatively, D is TRBD1 (5 bases). V was shortened by 4 bases and J by 5 bases, with 12 bases between the two germline ends. CDR1 is SGDLS, CDR2 YYNGEE, per germline. CDR3 length: 13 residues. The CDR3 nucleotides read TGTGCCAGCAGCCATAATGGGGGGACTGAAGCTTTCTTT. It translates to CASSHNGGTEAFF.

This chain joins TRBV5-5 and TRBJ2-3; D might be TRBD1 (6 bases). With 0 bases removed from V and 2 bases from J, the gap between germline ends came to 16 bases. This CDR3 region has 17 residues. Germline-derived CDR1 and CDR2 are SGHKS and YYEKEE (reference sequence). The CDR3: CASSLEGQWSPTDTQYF. The CDR3 bases are TGTGCCAGCAGCTTGGAGGGACAATGGTCCCCCACAGATACGCAGTATTTT.

This rearrangement joins TRBV27 to TRBJ1-2; 9 bases align to TRBD1. The CDR3 is 14 amino acids. Trimming took 6 bases from V and 2 from J; bases not matched to a gene: 4. CDR1 MNHEY and CDR2 SMNVEV come from the germline V gene (reference sequence). For the CDR3, the DNA is TGTGCCAGCAGCCTGACAGGGGGGAACTATGGCTACACCTTC. Its protein is CASSLTGGNYGYTF.

The chain employs TRBV4-2 and TRBJ1-5; a weak D match, TRBD1 (6 bases). This CDR3 region has 15 residues. Per the germline V gene, CDR1 is LGHNA and CDR2 is YNFKEQ. Trimming took off 0 bases at V and 9 bases at J, with 15 bases between the two ends. The DNA for the CDR3 is TGTGCCAGCAGCCAAGAAGTTTATCAGGGGTTGCCCCAGCATTTT. Its protein product is CASSQEVYQGLPQHF.

The chain uses TRBV11-2 and TRBJ2-1; TRBD2 matches 8 bases. This CDR3 comprises 16 residues. Trimming cost V 0 bases and J 7 bases; bases outside gene matches: 8. The V gene's germline CDR1 is SGHAT and CDR2 FQNNGV. The CDR3 reads CASSLDIGLARNEQFF. For the CDR3, the DNA is TGTGCCAGCAGCTTAGATATCGGACTAGCTCGGAATGAGCAGTTCTTC.

The chain recombines TRBV2 with TRBJ2-7; perhaps TRBD2 as D (5 bases). This CDR3 is 11 amino acids long. CDR1 and CDR2 from the germline V gene are SNHLY and FYNNEI. V was clipped by 6 bases and J by 2 bases, with 5 bases between them. The CDR3 protein is CASRGAYEQYF. In DNA, the CDR3 is TGTGCCAGCAGGGGAGCCTACGAGCAGTACTTC.

The chain has TRBV19 and TRBJ2-5; D might be TRBD1 (6 bases). The CDR3 runs to 15 residues. The germline V and J ends were trimmed by 5 bases and 4 bases, with 17 bases remaining between them. Germline lookup yields CDR1 LNHDA and CDR2 SQIVND (reference sequence). CDR3 amino acids: CASSDGTIGGETQYF. The DNA for the CDR3 is TGTGCCAGTAGTGACGGGACAATTGGGGGAGAGACCCAGTACTTC.

This sequence joins TRBV5-1 and TRBJ2-7; D gene unclear. Germline V CDR1 and CDR2: SGHRS, YFSETQ. Between the trimmed V and J ends, which lost 1 base and 4 bases, there was a span of 9 bases. The CDR3 length is 13 residues. The CDR3 loop is CASSLPTVYEQYF. CDR3 sequence (DNA): TGCGCCAGCAGCTTGCCTACGGTTTACGAGCAGTACTTC.

The CDR3 region has the DNA TGTGCCAGCAGCTTGGGGGCTGGGGCCCAAGAGACCCAGTACTTC. It translates to CASSLGAGAQETQYF. This chain joins TRBV5-5 and TRBJ2-5; the D gene is possibly TRBD1 (5 bases). Per germline, CDR1 SGHKS and CDR2 YYEKEE (reference sequence). Trimming took off 0 bases at V and 1 base at J, with 10 bases between the two ends. The CDR3 contains 15 residues.

Only one count was recorded for this clone. The genes are TRBV2 and TRBJ2-3; TRBD2 aligns across 8 bases. CDR3 length equals 19 residues. V lost 6 bases to trimming and J lost 6 bases; unmatched junction nucleotides: 23. The germline gives CDR1 SNHLY, CDR2 FYNNEI. The CDR3 region has the DNA TGTGCCAGCAGGAGGGGACCCAGAAACGGGGGGGTCCGATGGGATACGCAGTATTTT. It specifies CASRRGPRNGGVRWDTQYF. Together with reference TRBV2 and TRBJ2-3, the CDR3 gives the full variable domain: EPEVTQTPSHQVTQMGQEVILRCVPISNHLYFYWYRQILGQKVEFLVSFYNNEISEKSEIFDDQFSVERPDGSNFTLKIRSTKLEDSAMYFCASRRGPRNGGVRWDTQYFGPGTRLTVL.

The V call is TRBV19, the J call TRBJ1-5; a possible D gene is TRBD1 (6 bases). The CDR3 length is 17 residues. The germline V and J ends were trimmed by 5 bases and 3 bases, with 20 bases remaining between them. CDR1 LNHDA and CDR2 SQIVND come from the germline V gene (reference sequence). In nucleotides, the CDR3 is TGTGCCAGTAGTCCATCTTCCCTTACAGGGTTCAATCAGCCCCAGCATTTT. This encodes CASSPSSLTGFNQPQHF.

This chain uses TRBV29-1 with TRBJ2-7; the D gene is possibly TRBD1 (5 bases). Trimming took off 4 bases at V and 1 base at J, with 11 bases between the two ends. The CDR3 is 13 residues long. Germline V gene data show CDR1 as SQVTM and CDR2 as ANQGSEA. The CDR3 DNA reads TGCAGCGTTGGGTGGGGCCCGTCCTACGAGCAGTACTTC. Its translation: CSVGWGPSYEQYF.

The chain has TRBV7-6 and TRBJ2-7; weak D call: TRBD1 (5 bases). The length of the CDR3 is 15 residues. The V end was cut by 7 bases, the J end by 2 bases, with 18 bases between. The germline V gene has CDR1 SGHVS and CDR2 FNYEAQ. The CDR3 sequence: CASTSLSTGTYEQYF. The CDR3 coding sequence is TGTGCCAGCACCTCGTTAAGCACAGGAACCTACGAGCAGTACTTC.

The gene calls are TRBV29-1 and TRBJ2-1, with 7 bases that match TRBD2. In germline, CDR1 is SQVTM, CDR2 ANQGSEA. The CDR3 length is 12 residues. Trimming at V came to 7 bases and at J to 9 bases, leaving 9 bases not matched to a gene. The CDR3 loop reads CSGAGSRGEQFF. Here the CDR3 DNA reads TGCAGCGGAGCGGGGTCCCGCGGTGAGCAGTTCTTC.

With regard to this clone: One end of the junction does not line up with germline, which may come from a read error. This CDR3 is CASGGASGTGKLFF. CDR3 sequence (DNA): TGTGCCAGCGGAGGGGCCTCGGGCACCGGGAAGCTGTTTTTT. V is TRBV9 and J is TRBJ2-2; D perhaps matches TRBD2 (6 bases). CDR3 length equals 14 residues. Germline CDR1 and CDR2: SGDLS and YYNGEE.

J is TRBJ1-2 and V is TRBV2, with no clear D. Germline CDR1 reads SNHLY; CDR2 reads FYNNEI. CDR3 length: 12 amino acids. Between the trimmed V and J ends, which lost 6 bases and 6 bases, there was a span of 11 bases. CDR3 coding DNA: TGTGCCAGCAGGAGAGGCCCGGATGGCTACACCTTC. It yields the protein CASRRGPDGYTF.

The V and J genes are TRBV5-6 and TRBJ1-3; 7 positions agree with TRBD1. Per germline, CDR1 SGHDT and CDR2 YYEEEE. This CDR3 is 15 amino acids long. V lost 4 bases to trimming and J lost 2 bases; unmatched junction nucleotides: 6. Written as DNA, the CDR3 is TGTGCCAGCAGCCCCTTAGACAGGGCTGGAAACACCATATATTTT. Translated, it gives CASSPLDRAGNTIYF. Filled out from reference TRBV5-6 and TRBJ1-3, the complete variable domain reads DAGVTQSPTHLIKTRGQQVTLRCSPKSGHDTVSWYQQALGQGPQFIFQYYEEEERQRGNFPDRFSGHQFPNYSSELNVNALLLGDSALYLCASSPLDRAGNTIYFGEGSWLTVV.

The V gene is TRBV18, the J gene TRBJ1-2; tentatively, D is TRBD1 (5 bases). V was trimmed by 3 bases and J by 6 bases, leaving 20 bases between them. Germline lookup yields CDR1 KGHSH and CDR2 LQKENI. The CDR3 is 16 residues long. The CDR3 sequence is CASSPYWSPGGDGYTF. CDR3 DNA: TGTGCCAGCTCACCCTACTGGTCCCCGGGGGGTGATGGCTACACCTTC.

This chain links TRBV13 with TRBJ2-4, with 11 nucleotides matching TRBD2. Germline V gene data show CDR1 as PRHDT and CDR2 as FYEKMQ (reference sequence). Trimming took 3 bases from V and 0 from J; bases not matched to a gene: 7. The length of the CDR3 is 18 residues. As DNA, the CDR3 is TGTGCCAGCAGCTTTGGACTAGCGGGTTCCCTAGCCAAAAACATTCAGTACTTC. It translates to CASSFGLAGSLAKNIQYF. The variable domain in full, with the rest retrieved from reference TRBV13 and TRBJ2-4, is AAGVIQSPRHLIKEKRETATLKCYPIPRHDTVYWYQQGPGQDPQFLISFYEKMQSDKGSIPDRFSAQQFSDYHSELNMSSLELGDSALYFCASSFGLAGSLAKNIQYFGAGTRLSVL.